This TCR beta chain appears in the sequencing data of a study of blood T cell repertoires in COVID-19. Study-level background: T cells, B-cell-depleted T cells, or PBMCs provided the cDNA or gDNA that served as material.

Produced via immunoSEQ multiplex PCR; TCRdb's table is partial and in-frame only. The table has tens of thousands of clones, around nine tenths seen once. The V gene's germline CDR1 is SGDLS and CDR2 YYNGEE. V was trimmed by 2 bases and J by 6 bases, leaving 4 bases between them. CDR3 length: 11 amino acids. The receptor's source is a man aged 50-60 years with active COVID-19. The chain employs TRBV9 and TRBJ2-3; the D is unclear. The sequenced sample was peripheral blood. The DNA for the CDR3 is TGTGCCAGCAGCGTCGGGGATACGCAGTATTTT. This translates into CASSVGDTQYF.